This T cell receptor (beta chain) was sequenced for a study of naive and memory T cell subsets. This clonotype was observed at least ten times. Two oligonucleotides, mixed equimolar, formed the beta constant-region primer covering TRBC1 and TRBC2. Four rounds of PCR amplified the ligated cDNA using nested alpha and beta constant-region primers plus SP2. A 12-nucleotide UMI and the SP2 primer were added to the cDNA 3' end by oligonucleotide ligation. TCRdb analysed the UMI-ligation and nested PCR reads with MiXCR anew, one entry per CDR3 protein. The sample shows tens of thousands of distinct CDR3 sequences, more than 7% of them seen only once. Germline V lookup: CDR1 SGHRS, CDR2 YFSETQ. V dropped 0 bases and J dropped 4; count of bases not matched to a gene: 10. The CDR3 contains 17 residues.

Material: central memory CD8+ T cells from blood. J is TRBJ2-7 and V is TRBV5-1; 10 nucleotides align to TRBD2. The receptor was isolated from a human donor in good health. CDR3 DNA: TGCGCCAGCAGCTTGGACCGCGGGTCTAGCGGGAGTTACGAGCAGTACTTC. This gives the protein CASSLDRGSSGSYEQYF.